A single sample gave rise to the 16 T cell receptor beta chains below, sequenced in a study of T cell changes during pregnancy in multiple sclerosis. Sequencing was performed with immunoSEQ multiplex PCR; in TCRdb, only in-frame clones are kept and a portion is missing. Among around 75,000 clones listed, over 85% were seen once. This sample comprised CD4+ T cells from peripheral blood mononuclear cells, obtained after pregnancy. These receptors came from a female donor with multiple sclerosis, enrolled in a pregnancy study.

The chain uses TRBV21-1 and TRBJ2-2; no DNA check was done on the table's D call, TRBD2. TRBV21-1 counts as a pseudogene. This CDR3 is built from 17 residues. The CDR3 loop is CASSKGEASPRTGELFF. The CDR3 DNA follows: TGTGCCAGCAGCAAAGGAGAGGCTAGCCCCCGGACCGGGGAGCTGTTTTTT.

The chain recombines TRBV19 with TRBJ2-5; 16 bases line up with TRBD2. V shed 5 bases and J 5 bases; nucleotides not matched to a gene: 17. Germline V gene data show CDR1 as LNHDA and CDR2 as SQIVND (reference sequence). There are 20 residues in the CDR3. CDR3: CASSRPLAGTSGRAGETQYF. For the CDR3, the DNA is TGTGCCAGTAGTCGACCCCTCGCCGGGACTAGCGGGAGGGCCGGCGAGACCCAGTACTTC.

J is TRBJ2-3 and V is TRBV28; D remains ambiguous. The CDR3 consists of 13 residues. Germline values: CDR1 MDHEN, CDR2 SYDVKM. The germline V and J ends were trimmed by 5 bases and 5 bases, with 11 bases remaining between them. The CDR3 loop is CASSPLTGDTQYF. The CDR3 nucleotides are TGTGCCAGCAGTCCCTTGACGGGAGATACGCAGTATTTT.

J is TRBJ2-3 and V is TRBV6-1; tentatively, D is TRBD1 (6 bases). CDR1 MNHNS and CDR2 SASEGT come from the germline V gene. CDR3 length: 15 residues. The V end was cut by 2 bases, the J end by 2 bases, with 11 bases between. In DNA, the CDR3 is TGTGCCAGCAGTGAAACAAACAGGGTCACAGATACGCAGTATTTT. This translates into CASSETNRVTDTQYF.

The chain joins TRBV5-6 to TRBJ2-3; the D gene is possibly TRBD2 (6 bases). The CDR3 extends over 12 amino acids. Germline-derived CDR1 and CDR2 are SGHDT and YYEEEE. Trimming took off 1 base at V and 9 bases at J, with 9 bases between the two ends. CDR3 sequence (DNA): TGTGCCAGCAGCTTGTCGAGCGGGACGCAGTATTTT. This gives the protein CASSLSSGTQYF.

J is TRBJ2-7 and V is TRBV21-1; the table's D call, TRBD2, was not checked against the DNA. TRBV21-1 is annotated as a pseudogene. The CDR3 is made up of 14 amino acids. The CDR3 DNA reads as TGTGCCAGCAGCCCCCGGGGTAGCCCCTACGAGCAGTACTTC. Its translation: CASSPRGSPYEQYF.

The rearrangement uses TRBV6-1 and TRBJ2-1; 7 positions agree with TRBD1. This CDR3 has 15 residues. With 2 bases clipped from V and 4 bases from J, the junction kept 5 bases outside the gene matches. Germline CDR1 and CDR2: MNHNS and SASEGT. The DNA for the CDR3 is TGTGCCAGCAGTGAATCCGGGACAGCTTACAATGAGCAGTTCTTC. It encodes CASSESGTAYNEQFF.

This clone was picked up one time. The V call is TRBV29-1, the J call TRBJ2-5; D is unclear. V shed 4 bases and J shed 5 bases, with 17 bases lying between them. The CDR3 totals 14 residues. Per germline, CDR1 SQVTM and CDR2 ANQGSEA. The DNA of the CDR3 is TGCAGCGTTGGTTTCAGCGCGGCAATCGAGACCCAGTACTTC. Its protein product is CSVGFSAAIETQYF.

The genes are TRBV19 and TRBJ2-1; D is perhaps TRBD1 (6 bases). The CDR3 totals 15 residues. Germline V gene sequence: CDR1 LNHDA, CDR2 SQIVND (reference sequence). Trimming took off 4 bases at V and 4 bases at J, with 14 bases between the two ends. The CDR3 loop reads CASSTTGSGYNEQFF. CDR3 nucleotides: TGTGCCAGTAGTACTACAGGGAGTGGTTACAATGAGCAGTTCTTC.

The rearrangement joins TRBV21-1 to TRBJ2-7; the D call TRBD1 from the table was never checked on the DNA. TRBV21-1 is termed a pseudogene. This CDR3 region has 14 residues. The CDR3 is CASFQGGQIYEQYF. CDR3 in DNA: TGTGCCAGCTTTCAAGGGGGCCAGATCTACGAGCAGTACTTC.

The V gene is TRBV6-4, the J gene TRBJ2-1; the match to TRBD2 covers 9 bases. The V gene end was trimmed by 2 bases and the J gene end by 8 bases; junction bases not matched to a gene: 7. The germline gives CDR1 MRHNA, CDR2 SNTAGT. The CDR3 is 15 amino acids. The CDR3 region has the DNA TGTGCCAGCAGTGACCAACTAGCGGGTCTGGATGAGCAGTTCTTC. Amino acid sequence: CASSDQLAGLDEQFF.

The chain is built from TRBV29-1 and TRBJ2-1; D is possibly TRBD2 (6 bases). The ends were cut back, 8 bases at V and 6 bases at J, with 14 bases in the middle. Germline V gene lookup returns CDR1 SQVTM and CDR2 ANQGSEA. The CDR3 is made up of 12 amino acids. CDR3 in amino acids: CSYKTGGNEQFF. The CDR3 DNA follows: TGCAGCTATAAAACCGGGGGCAATGAGCAGTTCTTC.

The rearrangement joins TRBV14 to TRBJ2-2, with no clear D. This CDR3 is 13 amino acids long. With 2 bases removed from V and 5 bases from J, the gap between germline ends came to 6 bases. CDR1 SGHDN and CDR2 FVKESK come from the germline V gene. CDR3 loop: CASSQRLTGELFF. DNA of the CDR3: TGTGCCAGCAGCCAAAGACTTACCGGGGAGCTGTTTTTT.

The J gene is TRBJ2-1, the V gene TRBV5-4; TRBD2 aligns across 9 bases. CDR1 is SGHNT, CDR2 YYREEE, per germline (reference sequence). The CDR3 length is 16 residues. V dropped 0 bases and J dropped 4; count of bases not matched to a gene: 5. For the CDR3, the DNA is TGTGCCAGCAGCTTGGCCGGCGGGAGGGCTTACAATGAGCAGTTCTTC. Its protein product is CASSLAGGRAYNEQFF.

The chain has TRBV19 and TRBJ1-5; D possibly corresponds to TRBD1 (6 bases). CDR3 length: 16 residues. V lost 3 bases and J lost 5, with 17 bases in between. Germline V gene lookup returns CDR1 LNHDA and CDR2 SQIVND (reference sequence). The CDR3 DNA reads TGTGCCAGTAGTATTGGGATACGGGACAACCATCAGCCCCAGCATTTT. Protein sequence: CASSIGIRDNHQPQHF. The variable domain in full, with the rest retrieved from reference TRBV19 and TRBJ1-5, is DGGITQSPKYLFRKEGQNVTLSCEQNLNHDAMYWYRQDPGQGLRLIYYSQIVNDFQKGDIAEGYSVSREKKESFPLTVTSAQKNPTAFYLCASSIGIRDNHQPQHFGDGTRLSIL.

The chain couples TRBV7-2 to TRBJ2-3; TRBD2 aligns across 9 bases. Trimming removed 1 base from V and 4 bases from J; junction bases left unmatched: 3. This CDR3 is built from 15 residues. Germline values: CDR1 SGHTA, CDR2 FQGNSA. The CDR3 here is CASSLGAGGPDTQYF. CDR3 sequence (DNA): TGTGCCAGCAGCTTAGGAGCGGGAGGCCCAGATACGCAGTATTTT.